Sequencing of this TCR beta chain was carried out in a study of response to subunit inactivated influenza vaccine. In TCRdb, the RT-PCR reads were re-called with MiXCR into one record per CDR3 protein. The sample includes more than 500,000 distinct CDR3 sequences, around 10% of them seen just once. The sample holds many counts of this clonotype. The same sample was also studied in work on T cells expressing NK-cell markers. That work contributes: As the method of synthesis, 5'RACE template switching with UMIs yielded TCR beta cDNA. Sequencing of TCR beta repertoires drew on sorted CD3+CD56+NKG2C+, CD3+CD56+NKG2C- and CD3+CD56-NKG2C+ T cells.

The sample here was PBMCs from blood, taken on the day of vaccination. The source is a man between 50 and 59 years old who received an inactivated influenza vaccine.

The CDR3 here is CASSNVLTAGNTIYF. The CDR3 DNA follows: TGTGCCAGCAGCAATGTACTTACGGCTGGAAACACCATATATTTT. The chain carries TRBV7-2 and TRBJ1-3; D is unresolved. V was clipped by 5 bases and J by 2 bases, with 13 bases between them. The CDR3 is 15 amino acids. Germline V gene lookup returns CDR1 SGHTA and CDR2 FQGNSA.